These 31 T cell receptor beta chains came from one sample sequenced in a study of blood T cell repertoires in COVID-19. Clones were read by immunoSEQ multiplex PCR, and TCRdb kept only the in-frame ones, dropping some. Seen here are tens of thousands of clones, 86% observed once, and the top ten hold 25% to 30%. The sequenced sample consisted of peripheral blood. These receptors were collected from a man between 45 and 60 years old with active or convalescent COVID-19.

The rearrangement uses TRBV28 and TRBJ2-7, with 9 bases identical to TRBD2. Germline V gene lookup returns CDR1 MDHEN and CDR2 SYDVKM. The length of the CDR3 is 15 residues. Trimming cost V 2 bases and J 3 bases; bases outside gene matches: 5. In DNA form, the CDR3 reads TGTGCCAGCAGTTTAGTGGGCGGGAGGGGCTACGAGCAGTACTTC. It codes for CASSLVGGRGYEQYF.

CDR3 amino acids: CASSGDRVGAFF. Written as DNA, the CDR3 is TGTGCCAGCAGTGGGGACAGGGTGGGAGCTTTCTTT. The rearrangement uses TRBV12-3 or TRBV12-4 and TRBJ1-1; 9 positions match TRBD1. CDR3 length: 12 residues. V was clipped by 5 bases and J by 10 bases; unmatched bases: 5.

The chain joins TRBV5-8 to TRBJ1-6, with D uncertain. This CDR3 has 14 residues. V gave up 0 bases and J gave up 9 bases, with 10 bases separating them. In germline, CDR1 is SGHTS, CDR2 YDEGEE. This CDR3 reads CASSLGRGISPLHF. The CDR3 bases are TGTGCCAGCAGCTTGGGTCGGGGTATTTCACCCCTCCACTTT.

In DNA, the CDR3 is TGTGCCAGCAGCGTAGCGGGACAGGGGGTTGTCGAGCAGTACTTC. Translating gives CASSVAGQGVVEQYF. The rearrangement uses TRBV9 and TRBJ2-7; 11 nucleotides agree with TRBD1. J lost 6 bases, V lost 0 bases, and 5 bases had no gene match. The CDR3 covers 15 residues. The germline gives CDR1 SGDLS, CDR2 YYNGEE. Full variable domain (remainder filled in from reference TRBV9 and TRBJ2-7): DSGVTQTPKHLITATGQRVTLRCSPRSGDLSVYWYQQSLDQGLQFLIQYYNGEERAKGNILERFSAQQFPDLHSELNLSSLELGDSALYFCASSVAGQGVVEQYFGPGTRLTVT.

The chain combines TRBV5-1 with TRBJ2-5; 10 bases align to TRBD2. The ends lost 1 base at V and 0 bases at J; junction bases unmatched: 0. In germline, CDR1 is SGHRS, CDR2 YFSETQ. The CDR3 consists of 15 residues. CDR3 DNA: TGCGCCAGCAGCTTGACTAGCGGGGACCAAGAGACCCAGTACTTC. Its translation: CASSLTSGDQETQYF.

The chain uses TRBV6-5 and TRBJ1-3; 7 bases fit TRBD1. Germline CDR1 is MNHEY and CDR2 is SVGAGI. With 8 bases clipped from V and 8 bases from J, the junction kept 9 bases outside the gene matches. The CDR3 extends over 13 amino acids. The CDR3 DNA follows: TGTGCCAGCCGACAGGGTAGTGTGGACACCATATATTTT. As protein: CASRQGSVDTIYF.

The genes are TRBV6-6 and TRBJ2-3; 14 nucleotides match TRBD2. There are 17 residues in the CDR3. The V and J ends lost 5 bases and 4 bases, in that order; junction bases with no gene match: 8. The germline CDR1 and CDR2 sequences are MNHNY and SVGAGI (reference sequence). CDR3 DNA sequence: TGTGCCAGCAGTCGCCGGGGACTAGCGGGAGTAGCAGATACGCAGTATTTT. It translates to CASSRRGLAGVADTQYF.

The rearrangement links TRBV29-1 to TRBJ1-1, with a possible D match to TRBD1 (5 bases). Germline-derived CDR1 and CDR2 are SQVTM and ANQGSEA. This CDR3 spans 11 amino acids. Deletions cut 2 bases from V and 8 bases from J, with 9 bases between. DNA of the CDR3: TGCAGCGTTGAATCGGGGGGAGAAGCTTTCTTT. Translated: CSVESGGEAFF.

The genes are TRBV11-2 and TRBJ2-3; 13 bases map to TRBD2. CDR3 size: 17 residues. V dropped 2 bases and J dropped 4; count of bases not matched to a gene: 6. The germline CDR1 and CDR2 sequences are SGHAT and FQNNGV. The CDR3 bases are TGTGCCAGCAGCTTAACTAGCGGGAGGGCCCGTTCAGATACGCAGTATTTT. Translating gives CASSLTSGRARSDTQYF.

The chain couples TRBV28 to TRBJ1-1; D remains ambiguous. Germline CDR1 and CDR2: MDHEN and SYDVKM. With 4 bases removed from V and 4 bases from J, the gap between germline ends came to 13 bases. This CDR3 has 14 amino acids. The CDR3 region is CASSSSGSTTEAFF. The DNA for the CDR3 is TGTGCCAGCAGTTCGTCGGGGTCGACCACTGAAGCTTTCTTT.

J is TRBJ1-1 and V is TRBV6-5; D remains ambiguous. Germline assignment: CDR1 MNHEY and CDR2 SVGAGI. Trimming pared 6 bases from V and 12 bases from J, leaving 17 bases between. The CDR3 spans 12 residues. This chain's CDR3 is CASSSWAGASFF. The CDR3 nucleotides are TGTGCCAGCAGCTCCTGGGCGGGAGCATCTTTCTTT.

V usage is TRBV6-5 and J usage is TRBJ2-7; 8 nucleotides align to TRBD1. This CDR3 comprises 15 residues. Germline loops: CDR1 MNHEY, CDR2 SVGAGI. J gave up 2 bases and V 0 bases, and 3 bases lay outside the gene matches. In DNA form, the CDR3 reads TGTGCCAGCAGTTACTCGGACAGGGCACCCTACGAGCAGTACTTC. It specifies CASSYSDRAPYEQYF.

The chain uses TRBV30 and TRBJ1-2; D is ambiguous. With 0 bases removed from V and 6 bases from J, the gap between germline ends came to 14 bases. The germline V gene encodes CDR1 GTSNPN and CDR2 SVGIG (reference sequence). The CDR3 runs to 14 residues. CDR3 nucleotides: TGTGCCTGGAGTGTTAAAACCCTTCAGGATGGCTACACCTTC. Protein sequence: CAWSVKTLQDGYTF.

This CDR3 is CASSTSGSSYNEQFF. The CDR3 DNA is TGTGCCAGCAGTACTAGCGGGAGCTCCTACAATGAGCAGTTCTTC. V is TRBV6-2 or TRBV6-3 and J is TRBJ2-1, with TRBD2 matching 11 bases. V was clipped by 5 bases and J by 0 bases; unmatched bases: 0. The CDR3 loop spans 15 amino acids. CDR1 and CDR2 from the germline V gene are MNHEY and SVGEGT.

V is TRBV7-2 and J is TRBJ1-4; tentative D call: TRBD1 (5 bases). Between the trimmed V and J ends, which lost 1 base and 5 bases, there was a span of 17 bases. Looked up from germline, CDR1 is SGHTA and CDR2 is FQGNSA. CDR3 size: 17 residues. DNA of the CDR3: TGTGCCAGCAGCTTAGGTCTCTTTGGCCGACAGAATGAAAAACTGTTTTTT. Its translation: CASSLGLFGRQNEKLFF.

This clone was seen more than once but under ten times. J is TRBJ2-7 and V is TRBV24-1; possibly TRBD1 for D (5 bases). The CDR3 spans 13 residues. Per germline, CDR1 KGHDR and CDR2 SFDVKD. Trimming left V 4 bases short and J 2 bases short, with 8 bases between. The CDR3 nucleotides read TGTGCCACCAGTGAAGGGGCAACCTACGAGCAGTACTTC. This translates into CATSEGATYEQYF.

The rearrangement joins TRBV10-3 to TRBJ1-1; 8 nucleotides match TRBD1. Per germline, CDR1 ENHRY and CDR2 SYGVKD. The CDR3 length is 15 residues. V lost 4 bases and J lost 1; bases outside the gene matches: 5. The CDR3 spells CAISGAGGRNTEAFF. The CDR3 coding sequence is TGTGCCATCAGTGGGGCAGGGGGCAGGAACACTGAAGCTTTCTTT.

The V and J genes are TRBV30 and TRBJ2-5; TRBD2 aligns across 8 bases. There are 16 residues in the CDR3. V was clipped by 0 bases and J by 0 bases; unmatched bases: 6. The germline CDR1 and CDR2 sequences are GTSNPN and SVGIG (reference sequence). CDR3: CAWSVKSGGYQETQYF. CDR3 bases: TGTGCCTGGAGTGTAAAGTCGGGGGGGTACCAAGAGACCCAGTACTTC.

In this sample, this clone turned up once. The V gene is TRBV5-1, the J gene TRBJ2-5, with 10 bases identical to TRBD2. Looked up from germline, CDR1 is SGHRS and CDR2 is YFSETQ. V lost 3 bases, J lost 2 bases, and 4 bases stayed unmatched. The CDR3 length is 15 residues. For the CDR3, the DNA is TGCGCCAGCAGCTCGAATAGCGGGGGGCAAGAGACCCAGTACTTC. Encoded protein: CASSSNSGGQETQYF.

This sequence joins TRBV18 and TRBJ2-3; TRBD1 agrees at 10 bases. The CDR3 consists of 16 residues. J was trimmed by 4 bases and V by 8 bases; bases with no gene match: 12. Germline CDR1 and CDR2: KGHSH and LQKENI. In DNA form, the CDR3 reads TGTGCCAGCCGACGGACAGGGGGTTTTGGGGCAGATACGCAGTATTTT. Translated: CASRRTGGFGADTQYF.

The CDR3 bases are TGTGCCAGCCAAAGGGGGACAGGGGGATTCTATGAGCAGTTCTTC. Amino acid sequence: CASQRGTGGFYEQFF. The chain has TRBV6-5 and TRBJ2-1, with TRBD1 matching over 11 bases. In germline, CDR1 is MNHEY, CDR2 SVGAGI. Germline trimming cut 8 bases from V and 8 bases from J; bases unmatched to any gene: 11. The CDR3 extends over 15 amino acids.

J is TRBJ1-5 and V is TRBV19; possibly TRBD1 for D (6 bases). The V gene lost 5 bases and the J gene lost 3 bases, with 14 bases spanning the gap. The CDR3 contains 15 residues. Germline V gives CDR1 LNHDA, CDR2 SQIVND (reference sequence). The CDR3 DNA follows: TGTGCCAGTAGTTTTTTACAGGGAAACAATCAGCCCCAGCATTTT. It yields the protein CASSFLQGNNQPQHF.

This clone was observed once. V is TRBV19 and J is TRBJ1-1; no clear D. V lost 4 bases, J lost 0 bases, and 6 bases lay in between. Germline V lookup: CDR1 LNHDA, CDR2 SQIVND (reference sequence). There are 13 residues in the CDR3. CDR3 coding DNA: TGTGCCAGTAGTACCTCGTTGAACACTGAAGCTTTCTTT. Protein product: CASSTSLNTEAFF.

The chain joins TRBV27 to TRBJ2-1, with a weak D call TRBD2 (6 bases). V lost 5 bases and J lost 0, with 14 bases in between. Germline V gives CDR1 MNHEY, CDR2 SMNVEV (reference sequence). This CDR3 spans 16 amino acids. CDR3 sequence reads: CASSTRGRSSYNEQFF. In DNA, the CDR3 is TGTGCCAGCAGTACCCGGGGGAGGAGCTCCTACAATGAGCAGTTCTTC.

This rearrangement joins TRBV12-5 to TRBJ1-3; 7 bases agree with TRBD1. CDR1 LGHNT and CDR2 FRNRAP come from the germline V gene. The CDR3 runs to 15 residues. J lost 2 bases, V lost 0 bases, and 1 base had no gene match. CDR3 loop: CASGLVTGAGNTIYF. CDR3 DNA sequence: TGTGCTAGTGGTTTGGTAACAGGGGCTGGAAACACCATATATTTT. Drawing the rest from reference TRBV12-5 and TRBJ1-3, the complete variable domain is DARVTQTPRHKVTEMGQEVTMRCQPILGHNTVFWYRQTMMQGLELLAYFRNRAPLDDSGMPKDRFSAEMPDATLATLKIQPSEPRDSAVYFCASGLVTGAGNTIYFGEGSWLTVV.

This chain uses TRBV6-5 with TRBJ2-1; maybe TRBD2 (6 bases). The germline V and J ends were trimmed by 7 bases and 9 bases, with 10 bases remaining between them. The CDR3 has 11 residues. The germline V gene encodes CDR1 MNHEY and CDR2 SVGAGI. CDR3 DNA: TGTGCCAGCACCCGGGGAGGTGAGCAGTTCTTC. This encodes CASTRGGEQFF.

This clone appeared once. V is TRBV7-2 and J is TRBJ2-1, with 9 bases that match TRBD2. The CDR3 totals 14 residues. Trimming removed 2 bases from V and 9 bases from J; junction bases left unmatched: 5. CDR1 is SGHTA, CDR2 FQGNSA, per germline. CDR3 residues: CASSLLSGGGEQFF. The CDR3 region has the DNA TGTGCCAGCAGCTTACTTAGCGGGGGAGGTGAGCAGTTCTTC.

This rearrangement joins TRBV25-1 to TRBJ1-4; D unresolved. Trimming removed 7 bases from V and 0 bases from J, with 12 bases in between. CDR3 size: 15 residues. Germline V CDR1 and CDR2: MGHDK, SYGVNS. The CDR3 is CASNPNSATNEKLFF. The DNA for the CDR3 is TGTGCCAGCAATCCAAACTCTGCAACTAATGAAAAACTGTTTTTT.

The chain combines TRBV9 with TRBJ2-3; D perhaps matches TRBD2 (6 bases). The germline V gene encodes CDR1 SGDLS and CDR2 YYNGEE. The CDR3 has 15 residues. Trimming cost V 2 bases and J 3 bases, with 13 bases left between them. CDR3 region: CASSVRWGETDTQYF. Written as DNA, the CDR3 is TGTGCCAGCAGCGTGCGATGGGGGGAGACAGATACGCAGTATTTT.

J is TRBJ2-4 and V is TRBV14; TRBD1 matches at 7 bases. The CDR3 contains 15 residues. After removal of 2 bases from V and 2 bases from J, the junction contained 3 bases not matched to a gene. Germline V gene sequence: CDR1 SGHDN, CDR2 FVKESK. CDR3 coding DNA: TGTGCCAGCAGCCAACTGGGACAGTCCAAAAACATTCAGTACTTC. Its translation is CASSQLGQSKNIQYF.

The CDR3 DNA reads TGTGCCAGTAGTCCTAGGACAGGGGTCCTAGAGACCCAGTACTTC. Translation gives CASSPRTGVLETQYF. This sequence joins TRBV19 and TRBJ2-5; 9 bases align to TRBD1. The CDR3 spans 15 residues. V lost 5 bases, J lost 4 bases, and 8 bases stayed unmatched. The germline V gene encodes CDR1 LNHDA and CDR2 SQIVND (reference sequence).